Described below is a single TCR beta chain sequence and its context. Its antigen remains unidentified. The method was immunoSEQ multiplex PCR; TCRdb's version includes in-frame clones alone and lacks a portion of them. The sample holds a few hundred clones, 45% to 50% seen once. This sample was taken from a study of regulatory and conventional T cells in RAG deficiency. Study-wide points: Control T-cell subsets had markedly higher Shannon entropy and lower Simpson indices than RAG-deficient patients. Omenn patients showed >80% Treg-Tconv overlap and shorter CDR3 lengths. Treg unique TCR beta sequences were approximately 100-fold fewer in Omenn syndrome and CID/AS patients than controls.

CDR1 and CDR2 (germline): SGHRS, YFSETQ. Trimming stripped 4 bases from V and 2 bases from J, with 10 bases between. The CDR3 sequence is 13 residues long. Blood CD4+ CD25-high CD127-low regulatory T cells supplied the genomic DNA template. RAG-deficient patients with SCID, Omenn syndrome, or combined immunodeficiency. The TCR comes from a human donor with RAG deficiency presenting as severe combined immunodeficiency. The V gene is TRBV5-1, the J gene TRBJ2-7; D may be TRBD2 (6 bases). The sequencing sample was made of CD4+ Tregs sorted from blood. CDR3 sequence: CASSPGTAYEQYF. CDR3 nucleotide sequence: TGCGCCAGCAGCCCCGGGACTGCCTACGAGCAGTACTTC.